The entry that follows covers one T cell receptor beta chain sequence. This sample is part of a study of blood T cell repertoires in COVID-19. The wider study: The origin of the acute and convalescent COVID-19 samples was the United States, Italy and Spain. T cells, B-cell-depleted T cells, or PBMCs provided the cDNA or gDNA that served as material.

Germline V gives CDR1 MDHEN, CDR2 SYDVKM. V shed 8 bases and J shed 6 bases, with 11 bases lying between them. The CDR3 runs to 13 residues. In the study's own analysis: Estimation of nucleated cell counts relied on the amplification of reference gene primers. Clones were read by immunoSEQ multiplex PCR, and TCRdb kept only the in-frame ones, dropping some. That table gives V, J and clone size, and the DNA gave D and trimming. The sample contains over 250,000 clones, around four fifths of which appear only once. The TCR sequence derives from a woman aged 45-59 years who had recovered from COVID-19. The sample consisted of peripheral blood. The chain has TRBV28 and TRBJ1-6; tentatively, D is TRBD1 (6 bases). The CDR3 reads CASRDTGNSPLHF. CDR3 bases: TGTGCCAGCCGGGACACCGGTAATTCACCCCTCCACTTT.